This T cell receptor (beta chain) emerged from a study of blood T cell repertoires in COVID-19 (dated by TCRdb to 2018 to 2021). In terms of the full investigation: The collaborator samples originated in the United States, Italy and Spain and spanned the acute and convalescent phases of COVID-19. The material from the prospective study consisted of cDNA or gDNA derived from T cells, B-cell-depleted T cells, or PBMCs. Subjects who had been exposed to COVID-19, were actively infected with it, or had recovered from it provided the deeply sampled blood TCRbeta repertoires that made up the dataset. The repertoires were made available in a free public database intended to serve as a resource for research on the immune response to SARS-CoV-2. Samples were obtained from the ongoing ImmuneRACE study (first 160 participants) and from over 1,000 subjects provided by 6 global collaborators. Nearly every sample came with metadata listing a de-identified subject ID, COVID-19 status, age in years and sex. Where available, HLA class I and class II types were taken from metadata supplied by the sample provider and were not determined by assay-based typing.

CDR1 and CDR2 (SGHDN, FVKESK) derive from the germline V gene. Including the terminal cysteine and phenylalanine, the CDR3 comprises 15 residues. This entry keeps only the CDR3 DNA: 45 bases, framed from base 1. The V and J ends are trimmed by 1 base and 4 bases, leaving 14 bases between them. The immunoSEQ Assay, a bias-controlled multiplex PCR, was used to amplify TCRbeta CDR3 regions from genomic DNA. For the original study's pipeline: The number of nucleated cells in each sample was estimated by amplification of reference gene primers within the assay. To quantify the absolute abundance of each unique TCRbeta CDR3 rearrangement, sequence reads were collapsed and filtered. For each sample, productive Simpson clonality was calculated by taking the square root of Simpson's diversity index across productive rearrangements. In TCRdb, the immuneACCESS table is reduced to in-frame sequences with V and J assigned. These tables do not hold every clone; where another copy was compared, an unresolved V gene accounts for under half, and the others remain unexplained. V, J and clone size were drawn from that table, and D and trimming were deduced from the DNA. Within this sample are nearly 100,000 clones, with approximately 84% of them counted one time only. The ten top clones hold 10% of the sample.

In the case of this clone: It has no known antigen specificity. It has no much larger one-base neighbor in the sample; base qualities were not kept.

Whole blood was collected in K2EDTA tubes by collaborating institutions according to the institutions' own protocols. For TCRbeta analysis, collaborators shipped samples in one of three forms: frozen whole blood, isolated PBMCs, or DNA extracted from either of those sample types. Overall study outcomes, separate from this receptor: Clinical and demographic metadata were provided uncurated, with the amount varying by source and participant.

The receptor's source is a man between 70 and 80 years old with acute or convalescent COVID-19. The chain employs TRBV14 and TRBJ2-7; no D segment can be confidently identified. Sequenced material: peripheral blood. The nucleotides read TGTGCCAGCAGCCAAGGAGCCCCTAGTTTATACGAGCAGTACTTC. Translated, it reads CASSQGAPSLYEQYF.